This TCR beta chain was sequenced for a study of human T cells and chemical hapten exposure (dated by TCRdb to the early 2020s). A note on the overall study: For sensitization, 2% DPC in acetone was applied to an approximately 2 cm by approximately 2 cm area of upper inner arm skin. Blood was sampled from patients pre-sensitization (week 0) and at 2, 6 and about 24 weeks after DPC sensitization. Libraries were pooled for sequencing, and variation in per-sample TCR yields was attributed mainly to small differences in library volumes within the pool. Peripheral blood TCR repertoire changes were tracked in vivo in alopecia patients during primary and secondary sensitization to the hapten diphenylcyclopropenone (DPC). Patch testing was performed on the upper back with Finn chambers containing 0.01% DPC, and the patch tests were scored after 6 days according to International Contact Dermatitis Research Group standards. About 29 alopecia patients gave blood for TCR sequencing at one to four time points (pre-sensitization, 2, 6 and 24 weeks). Most of the patients in the cohort were female, and the cohort covered alopecia areata with under or over 50% scalp involvement, alopecia totalis and alopecia universalis. Patients additionally received weekly therapeutic DPC doses to the scalp throughout the roughly 25-week study period. The investigation overall reported the following: After repeated subsampling, changes were observed in the strength of the expansion versus patch-test correlation and in the threshold at which the correlation became significant. Patch test score was positively correlated with the number of PT1 expanded TCRs, with significance at thresholds 8, 16 and 32 but not at 4. DPC sensitization did not change the number of TCRs with a frequency above 1 in 1000, and there was no evidence of changes in global repertoire structure. Significantly more large CDR3 similarity clusters were formed by expanded TCRs than by pre-sensitization or healthy control sets, consistent with antigen-driven responses. All patients had alopecia, a presumed autoimmune disease, so their immune response might differ from that of healthy individuals.

As to this clonotype: Its antigen has not been determined. No base quality values were provided; no much bigger clone lies one nucleotide off.

Library preparation was by RACE. Sequencing instrument: NextSeq 500. During library preparation, unique molecular identifiers were attached to individual cDNA molecules so that TCRs could be counted in a quantitative, reproducible way. Both TCR alpha and TCR beta chains were sequenced from each blood RNA sample. In the original analysis: The median number of TCRs per sample was some 100,000, ranging from roughly 23,224 to 690,600. The Decombinator software suite was used to annotate the V, J and CDR3 of the TCR reads. To make PS versus PT1 abundance plots, every sample was subsampled to the same number of TCRs (28,000). TCRs were defined as expanded if absent before sensitization and observed at least eight times at the 2-week time point. TCRdb handled the public reads itself, with Q25 trimming in fastp and clone calling in MiXCR, and kept productive beta chains. Here each entry gathers all rows of one CDR3 protein and keeps the most common genes and DNA. None of the V and J calls come from the authors' own analysis; TCRdb made them. The table for this sample lists some 51,000 distinct CDR3 sequences; 8.5% to 10% of them were counted only once. The ten largest account for about 14% of the sample.

The time point label for this specimen denotes: pre-sensitization, week 0. The sample's treatment or condition, from its label and the paper: therapeutic diphenylcyclopropenone sensitization with weekly scalp DPC. Blood at each patch-test visit was drawn before the patch test was applied. Eligible patients were aged 18 to 70, diagnosed with alopecia, deemed suitable for DPC therapy, and excluded if pregnant. Total RNA was extracted from unfractionated whole blood collected in Tempus Blood RNA tubes. V drops 4 bases and J drops 6 bases, leaving 16 bases in between. The CDR3, from cysteine to phenylalanine, totals 14 residues. Only the CDR3 region is kept as DNA, spanning 42 bases read in frame from base 1. Via the germline V gene, CDR1 is SGDLS and CDR2 YYNGEE.

The TCR was taken from a woman aged 40 to 50 with alopecia areata. Some clones in this sample may be carry-over from other donors' samples. The chain was built from TRBV9 and TRBJ1-2; tentative D gene TRBD1, with 6 bases matching. Material: whole blood, obtained in connection with sensitization to the hapten diphenylcyclopropenone (DPC). The CDR3 region: CASSLRTVGHGYTF. Here is the DNA: TGTGCCAGCAGCCTCAGGACAGTAGGTCATGGCTACACCTTC.